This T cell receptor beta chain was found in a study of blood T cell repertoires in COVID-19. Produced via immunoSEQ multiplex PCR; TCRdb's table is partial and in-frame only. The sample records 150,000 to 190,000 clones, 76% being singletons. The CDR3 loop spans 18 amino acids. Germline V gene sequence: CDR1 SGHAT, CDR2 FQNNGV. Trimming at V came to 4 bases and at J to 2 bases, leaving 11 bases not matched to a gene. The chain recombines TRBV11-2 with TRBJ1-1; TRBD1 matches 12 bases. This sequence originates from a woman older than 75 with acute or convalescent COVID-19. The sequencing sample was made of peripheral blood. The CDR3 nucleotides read TGTGCCAGCAGCTCATGGGGACAGGGGGCGCGGATCAACACTGAAGCTTTCTTT. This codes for CASSSWGQGARINTEAFF.